This TCR beta chain was found in a study of cytomegalovirus exposure and HLA in healthy donors. Whole-study findings and limits: Among TCR sequences, most were rare, though some public TCRs appeared in many donors.

The germline V gene has CDR1 GTSNPN and CDR2 SVGIG (reference sequence). The CDR3 loop spans 13 amino acids. Deletions cut 0 bases from V and 7 bases from J, with 12 bases between. Assay used: immunoSEQ multiplex PCR; TCRdb lists only in-frame clones, some missing. The table shows about 200,000 clones, with 65% to 90% occurring only once. Of note for this clone: Its antigen is undetermined.

The V gene is TRBV30, the J gene TRBJ2-5; no reliable D call. The TCR sequence derives from a woman between 25 and 40 years old in good health and CMV-seropositive. Sequencing was carried out using PBMCs. The CDR3 nucleotides are TGTGCCTGGAGTGTTGGGCACGGCGCGACCCAGTACTTC. This codes for CAWSVGHGATQYF.